The 4 T cell receptor beta chains presented below share a single source sample, sequenced in a study of graft-versus-host responses after intestinal transplantation. Only in-frame clones appear in the TCRdb table, and some are missing; sequencing was by immunoSEQ multiplex PCR. The sample has approximately 6,300 clones, about a fifth seen once. The specimen was alloreactive CD4+ T cells from a mixed lymphocyte reaction culture, collected before transplantation. Subset defined: CFSE-low proliferating T cells sorted from roughly six-day pre-transplant mixed lymphocyte reaction (GvH or HvG direction). The receptor set was obtained from a human patient who was an organ donor for intestinal transplantation.

This clone was detected only a few times. The CDR3 region has the DNA TGTGCCAGCAGTCGGGAGATCCAAACCAATGAGCAGTTCTTC. Its protein is CASSREIQTNEQFF. The chain links TRBV6-5 to TRBJ2-1, with a possible D match to TRBD2 (6 bases). The germline gives CDR1 MNHEY, CDR2 SVGAGI. V was shortened by 5 bases and J by 6 bases, with 14 bases between the two germline ends. The CDR3 covers 14 residues.

The table lists this clone with a few counts. V gene TRBV11-3 combines with J gene TRBJ2-7; TRBD2 matches at 10 bases. This CDR3 comprises 17 residues. With 3 bases clipped from V and 2 bases from J, the junction kept 10 bases outside the gene matches. Germline V gives CDR1 SGHNT, CDR2 YENEEA. CDR3 residues: CASSFPVTSGVTYEQYF. CDR3 bases: TGTGCCAGCAGCTTCCCGGTAACTAGCGGGGTAACCTACGAGCAGTACTTC.

This clone was detected only a few times. The J gene is TRBJ2-7, the V gene TRBV7-3; 10 bases line up with TRBD1. CDR1 is SGHTA, CDR2 FQGTGA, per germline. Trimming removed 5 bases from V and 0 bases from J; junction bases left unmatched: 13. The CDR3 spans 18 residues. DNA of the CDR3: TGTGCCAGCAGCACGTCCGGGACAGGGGAGTGGGCCTCCTACGAGCAGTACTTC. It translates to CASSTSGTGEWASYEQYF.

This sequence joins TRBV19 and TRBJ1-3; D not certain. The CDR3 length is 15 residues. Germline V lookup: CDR1 LNHDA, CDR2 SQIVND (reference sequence). V lost 8 bases and J 0 bases, leaving 14 bases between the germline ends. CDR3 region: CASATSSSSGNTIYF. DNA for the CDR3: TGTGCCAGTGCCACGTCTAGCAGCTCTGGAAACACCATATATTTT.